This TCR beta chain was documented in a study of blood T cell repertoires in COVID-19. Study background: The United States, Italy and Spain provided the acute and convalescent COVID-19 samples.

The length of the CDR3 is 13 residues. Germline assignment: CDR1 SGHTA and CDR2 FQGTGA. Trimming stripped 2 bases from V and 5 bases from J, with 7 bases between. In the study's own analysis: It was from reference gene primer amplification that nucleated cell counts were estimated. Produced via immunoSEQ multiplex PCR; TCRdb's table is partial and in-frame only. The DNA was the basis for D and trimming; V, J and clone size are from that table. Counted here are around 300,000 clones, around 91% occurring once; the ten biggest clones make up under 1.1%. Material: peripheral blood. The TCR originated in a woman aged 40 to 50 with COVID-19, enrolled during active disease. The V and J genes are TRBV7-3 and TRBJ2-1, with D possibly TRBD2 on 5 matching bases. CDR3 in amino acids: CASSLGLHNEQFF. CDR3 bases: TGTGCCAGCAGCTTAGGACTTCACAATGAGCAGTTCTTC.